This TCR beta chain derives from a study of regulatory T cells in long-lasting Graves disease. There are many counts of this clonotype. Libraries of TCR beta came from iRepertoire HTBI primers plus Arm-PCR of CDR3 regions. TCRdb re-called the multiplex PCR reads with MiXCR, one entry per CDR3 protein. The sample has hundreds of thousands of distinct CDR3 sequences, under 20% seen once; the top ten hold 15% to 20%. CDR1 is SGHTS, CDR2 YDEGEE, per germline. Trimming left V 4 bases short and J 5 bases short, with 15 bases between. This CDR3 region has 14 residues. Indicated time point: newly diagnosed GD, antithyroid drugs for less than 3 months. The TCR library used RNA extracted from PBMCs. This same sample was also taken into another study, of T cells in Graves' hyperthyroidism and ophthalmopathy.

This TCR was recovered from a woman in her 30s with Graves disease. The sequences come from peripheral blood mononuclear cells (PBMCs), collected at new diagnosis, from a patient treated with antithyroid drugs. The rearrangement joins TRBV5-8 to TRBJ1-1; a possible D gene is TRBD1 (6 bases). The CDR3 nucleotides are TGTGCCAGCAGCGACAGGAGCGGGTGGACTGAAGCTTTCTTT. Translation gives CASSDRSGWTEAFF.